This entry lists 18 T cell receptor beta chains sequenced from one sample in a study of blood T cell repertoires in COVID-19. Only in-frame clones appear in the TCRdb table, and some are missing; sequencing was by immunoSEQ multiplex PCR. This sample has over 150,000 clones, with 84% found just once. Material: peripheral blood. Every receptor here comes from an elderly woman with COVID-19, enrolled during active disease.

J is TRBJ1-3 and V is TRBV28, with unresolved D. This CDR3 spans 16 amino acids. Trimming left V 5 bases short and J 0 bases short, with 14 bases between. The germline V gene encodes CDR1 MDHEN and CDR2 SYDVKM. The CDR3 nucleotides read TGTGCCAGCAGTCCTCTTGACTCCCTCTCTGGAAACACCATATATTTT. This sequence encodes CASSPLDSLSGNTIYF.

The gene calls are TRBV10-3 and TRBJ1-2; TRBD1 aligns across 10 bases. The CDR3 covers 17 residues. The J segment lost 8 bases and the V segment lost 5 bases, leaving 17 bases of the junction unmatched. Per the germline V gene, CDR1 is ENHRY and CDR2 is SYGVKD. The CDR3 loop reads CAISKGQGTRGGNGYTF. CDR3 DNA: TGTGCCATCAGTAAGGGACAGGGGACGCGGGGGGGGAACGGCTACACCTTC.

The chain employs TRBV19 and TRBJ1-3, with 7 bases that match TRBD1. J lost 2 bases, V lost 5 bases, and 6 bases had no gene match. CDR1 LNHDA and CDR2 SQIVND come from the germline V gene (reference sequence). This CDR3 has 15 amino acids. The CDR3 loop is CASSQTGTTGNTIYF. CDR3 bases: TGTGCCAGTAGTCAGACAGGGACAACTGGAAACACCATATATTTT.

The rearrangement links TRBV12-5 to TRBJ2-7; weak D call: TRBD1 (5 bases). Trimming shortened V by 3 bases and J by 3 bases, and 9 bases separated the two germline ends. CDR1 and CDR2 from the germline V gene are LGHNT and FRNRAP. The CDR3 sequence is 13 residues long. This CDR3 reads CASGLGRGYEQYF. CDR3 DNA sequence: TGTGCTAGTGGTTTAGGAAGGGGCTACGAGCAGTACTTC.

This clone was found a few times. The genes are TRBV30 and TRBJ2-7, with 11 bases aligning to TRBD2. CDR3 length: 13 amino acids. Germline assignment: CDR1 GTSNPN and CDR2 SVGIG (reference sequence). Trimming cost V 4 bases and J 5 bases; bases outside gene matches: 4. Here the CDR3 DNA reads TGTGCCTGGACGGGGGGACTAGCGGACGAGCAGTACTTC. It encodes CAWTGGLADEQYF. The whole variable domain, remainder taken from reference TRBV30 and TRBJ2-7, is SQTIHQWPATLVQPVGSPLSLECTVEGTSNPNLYWYRQAAGRGLQLLFYSVGIGQISSEVPQNLSASRPQDRQFILSSKKLLLSDSGFYLCAWTGGLADEQYFGPGTRLTVT.

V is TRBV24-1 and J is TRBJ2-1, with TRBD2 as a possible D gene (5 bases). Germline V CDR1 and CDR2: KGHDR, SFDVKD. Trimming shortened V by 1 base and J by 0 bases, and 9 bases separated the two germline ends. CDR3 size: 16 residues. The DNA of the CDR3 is TGTGCCACCAGTGATTTCGGGGAGTCCTCCTACAATGAGCAGTTCTTC. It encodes CATSDFGESSYNEQFF.

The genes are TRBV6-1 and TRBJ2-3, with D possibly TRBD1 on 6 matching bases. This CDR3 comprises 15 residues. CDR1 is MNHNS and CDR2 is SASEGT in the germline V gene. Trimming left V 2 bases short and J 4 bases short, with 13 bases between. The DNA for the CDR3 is TGTGCCAGCAGTGAAAGACAGGTCGGGGCAGATACGCAGTATTTT. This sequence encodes CASSERQVGADTQYF.

The CDR3 DNA reads TGCGCCAGCAGCCCGGCGGCTAGCGGGAGTTTCGAGCAGTACTTC. Its translation: CASSPAASGSFEQYF. The V and J genes are TRBV5-1 and TRBJ2-7; TRBD2 agrees at 10 bases. This CDR3 has 15 residues. After removal of 4 bases from V and 6 bases from J, the junction contained 10 bases not matched to a gene. From germline, CDR1 is SGHRS and CDR2 YFSETQ.

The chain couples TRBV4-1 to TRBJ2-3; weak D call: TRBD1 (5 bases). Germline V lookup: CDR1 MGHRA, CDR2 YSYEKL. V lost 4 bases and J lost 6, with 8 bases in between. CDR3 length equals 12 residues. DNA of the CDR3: TGCGCCAGCAGCCGGGCAGGGGATACGCAGTATTTT. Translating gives CASSRAGDTQYF.

DNA for the CDR3: TGTGCCAGCAGCAAGTCCCGGAACACCGGGGAGCTGTTTTTT. This gives the protein CASSKSRNTGELFF. The chain recombines TRBV21-1 with TRBJ2-2; the table calls TRBD2, which could not be checked here. TRBV21-1 has pseudogene status. There are 14 residues in the CDR3.

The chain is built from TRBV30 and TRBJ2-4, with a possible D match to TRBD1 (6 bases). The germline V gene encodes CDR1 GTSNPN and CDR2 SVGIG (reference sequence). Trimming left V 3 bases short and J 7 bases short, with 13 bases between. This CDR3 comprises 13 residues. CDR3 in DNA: TGTGCCTGGAGCGCAAATCAGGGGAACATTCAGTACTTC. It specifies CAWSANQGNIQYF.

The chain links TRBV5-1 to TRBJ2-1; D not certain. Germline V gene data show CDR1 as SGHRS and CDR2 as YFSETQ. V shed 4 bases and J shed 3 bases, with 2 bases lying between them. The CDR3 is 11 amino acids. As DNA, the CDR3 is TGCGCCAGCAGCCTCTACAATGAGCAGTTCTTC. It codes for CASSLYNEQFF.

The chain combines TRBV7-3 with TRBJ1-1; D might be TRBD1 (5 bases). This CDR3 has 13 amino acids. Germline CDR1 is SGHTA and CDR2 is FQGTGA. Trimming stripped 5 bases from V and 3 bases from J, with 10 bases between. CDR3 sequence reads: CASSPGRDTEAFF. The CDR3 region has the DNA TGTGCCAGCAGCCCAGGGAGGGACACTGAAGCTTTCTTT.

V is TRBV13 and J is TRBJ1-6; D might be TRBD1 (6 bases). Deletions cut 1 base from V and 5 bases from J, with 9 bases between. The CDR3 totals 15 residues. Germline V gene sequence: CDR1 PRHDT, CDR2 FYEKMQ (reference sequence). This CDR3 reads CASSLDRAHNSPLHF. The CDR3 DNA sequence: TGTGCCAGCAGCTTAGACAGGGCCCATAATTCACCCCTCCACTTT. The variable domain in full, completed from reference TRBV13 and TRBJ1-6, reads AAGVIQSPRHLIKEKRETATLKCYPIPRHDTVYWYQQGPGQDPQFLISFYEKMQSDKGSIPDRFSAQQFSDYHSELNMSSLELGDSALYFCASSLDRAHNSPLHFGNGTRLTVT.

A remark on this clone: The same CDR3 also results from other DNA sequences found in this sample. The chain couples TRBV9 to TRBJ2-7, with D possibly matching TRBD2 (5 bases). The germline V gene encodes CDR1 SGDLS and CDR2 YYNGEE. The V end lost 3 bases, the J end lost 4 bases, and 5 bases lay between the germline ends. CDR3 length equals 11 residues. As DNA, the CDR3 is TGTGCCAGCAGCGCGGGGTACGAGCAGTACTTC. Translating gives CASSAGYEQYF.

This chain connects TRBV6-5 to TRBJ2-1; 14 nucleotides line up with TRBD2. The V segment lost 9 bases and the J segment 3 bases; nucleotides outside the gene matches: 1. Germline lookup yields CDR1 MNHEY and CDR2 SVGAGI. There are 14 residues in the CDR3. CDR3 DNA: TGTGCCAGTGGACTAGCGGGAGGCTACAATGAGCAGTTCTTC. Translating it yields CASGLAGGYNEQFF.

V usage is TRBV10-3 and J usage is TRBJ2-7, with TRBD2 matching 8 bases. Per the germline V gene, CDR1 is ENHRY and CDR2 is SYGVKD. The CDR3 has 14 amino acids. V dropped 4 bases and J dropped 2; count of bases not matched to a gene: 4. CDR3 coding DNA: TGTGCCATCAGTGGGTTAGCGGGGCCCTACGAGCAGTACTTC. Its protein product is CAISGLAGPYEQYF.

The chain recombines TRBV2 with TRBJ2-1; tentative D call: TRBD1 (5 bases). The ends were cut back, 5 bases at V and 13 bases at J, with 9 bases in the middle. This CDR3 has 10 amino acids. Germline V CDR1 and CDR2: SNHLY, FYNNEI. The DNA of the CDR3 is TGTGCCAGCAGTCTAGGGGAACAGTTCTTC. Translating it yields CASSLGEQFF.